Here is one TCR beta chain with its context. The antigen is unknown. Amplification used 60 Vbeta primers and 13 Jbeta primers. The method was immunoSEQ multiplex PCR; TCRdb's version includes in-frame clones alone and lacks a portion of them. The table lists more than 85,000 clones, roughly two thirds of them singletons. This CDR3 is 17 amino acids long. The V gene's germline CDR1 is SGHAT and CDR2 FQNNGV. Deletions cut 1 base from V and 5 bases from J, with 19 bases between. This sample is part of a study of cytomegalovirus exposure and HLA in healthy donors. Study-level information: Most genotyped donors, about four fifths of fewer than 400, had Caucasian-associated genetic ancestry.

Study-wide results and limits: Reported performance of the classifier showed diagnosis of cytomegalovirus status with high specificity and sensitivity. Accurate predictions that matched the HLA-A and HLA-B alleles of most subjects were reportedly made from TCR beta sequences. TCR beta V- and J-gene trimming, according to a later analysis, was linked to a missense DCLRE1C variant.

What was sequenced was PBMCs. V gene TRBV11-2 combines with J gene TRBJ2-3; perhaps TRBD1 as D (6 bases). This clonotype was obtained from a woman aged 25 to 39 in good health and CMV-seronegative. CDR3: CASSLGVRAGERDTQYF. The CDR3 DNA reads TGTGCCAGCAGCTTAGGGGTCCGGGCAGGGGAGAGAGATACGCAGTATTTT.